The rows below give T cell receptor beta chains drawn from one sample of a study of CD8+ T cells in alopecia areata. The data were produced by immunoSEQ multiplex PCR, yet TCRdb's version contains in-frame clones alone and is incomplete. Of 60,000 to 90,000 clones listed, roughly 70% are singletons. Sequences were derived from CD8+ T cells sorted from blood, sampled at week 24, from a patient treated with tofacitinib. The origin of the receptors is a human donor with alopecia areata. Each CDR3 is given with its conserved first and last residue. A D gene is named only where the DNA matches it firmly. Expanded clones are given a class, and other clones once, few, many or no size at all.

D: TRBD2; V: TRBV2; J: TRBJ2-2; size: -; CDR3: CASSDSSGRKSGELFF; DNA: TGTGCCAGCAGCGACTCTAGCGGGAGGAAATCCGGGGAGCTGTTTTTT
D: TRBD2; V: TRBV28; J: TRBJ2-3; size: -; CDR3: CASREDPASGKLVTDTQYF; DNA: TGTGCCAGCAGGGAAGACCCGGCTAGCGGAAAGCTGGTCACAGATACGCAGTATTTT
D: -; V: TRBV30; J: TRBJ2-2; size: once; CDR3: CAWSVGQNTGELFF; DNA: TGTGCCTGGAGTGTGGGGCAGAACACCGGGGAGCTGTTTTTT
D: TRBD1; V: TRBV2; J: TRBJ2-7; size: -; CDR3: CASSEGDSESYEQYF; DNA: TGTGCCAGCAGTGAGGGGGACAGCGAGAGCTACGAGCAGTACTTC
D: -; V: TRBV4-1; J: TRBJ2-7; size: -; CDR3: CASSQEFPRKRGRGYF; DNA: TGCGCCAGCAGCCAAGAATTCCCCCGCAAGCGGGGCAGGGGGTACTTC
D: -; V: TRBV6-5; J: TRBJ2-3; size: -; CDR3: CATGEGTDTQYF; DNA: TGTGCCACTGGGGAGGGCACAGATACGCAGTATTTT
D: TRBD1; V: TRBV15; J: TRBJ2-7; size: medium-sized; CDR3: CATSRTGIMDEQYF; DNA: TGTGCCACCAGCAGGACAGGGATTATGGACGAGCAGTACTTC
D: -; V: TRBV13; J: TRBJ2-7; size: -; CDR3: CASSLDPTFSYEQYF; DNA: TGTGCCAGCAGCTTAGATCCCACGTTCTCCTACGAGCAGTACTTC
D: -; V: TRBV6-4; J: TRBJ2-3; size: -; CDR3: CASSESGEPTDTQYF; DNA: TGTGCCAGCAGTGAATCGGGAGAACCCACAGATACGCAGTATTTT
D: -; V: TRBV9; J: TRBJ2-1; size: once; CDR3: CASSVGQSPYNEQFF; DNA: TGTGCCAGCAGCGTAGGTCAGTCCCCCTACAATGAGCAGTTCTTC
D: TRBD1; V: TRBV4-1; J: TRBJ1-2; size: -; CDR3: CASSQLSWTGSYGYTF; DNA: TGCGCCAGCAGCCAACTATCATGGACAGGGAGCTATGGCTACACCTTC
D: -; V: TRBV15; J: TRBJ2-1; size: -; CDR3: CATSRTGGAYNEQFF; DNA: TGTGCCACCAGCAGAACGGGGGGCGCCTACAATGAGCAGTTCTTC
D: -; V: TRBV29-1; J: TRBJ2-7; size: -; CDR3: CSVGGGGIYEQYF; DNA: TGCAGCGTTGGAGGGGGCGGGATCTACGAGCAGTACTTC
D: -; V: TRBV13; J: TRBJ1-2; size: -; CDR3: CASSLEDGRDGYTF; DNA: TGTGCCAGCAGCTTAGAGGACGGCCGGGATGGCTACACCTTC
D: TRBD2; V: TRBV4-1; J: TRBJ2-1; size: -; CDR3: CASSRSLLGLEGPNEQFF; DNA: TGCGCCAGCAGCCGCTCGCTATTGGGACTAGAAGGACCAAATGAGCAGTTCTTC
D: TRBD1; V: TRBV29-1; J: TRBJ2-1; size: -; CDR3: CSVEDDRDRGGNEQFF; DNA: TGCAGCGTTGAAGACGACCGGGACAGGGGAGGCAATGAGCAGTTCTTC
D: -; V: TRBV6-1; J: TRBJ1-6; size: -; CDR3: CASSGLDRRYSPLHF; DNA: TGTGCCAGCAGTGGGTTAGACAGGCGATATTCACCCCTCCACTTT
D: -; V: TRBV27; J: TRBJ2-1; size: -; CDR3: CASSRDLTRQFF; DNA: TGTGCCAGCAGTCGCGACTTGACTAGGCAGTTCTTC
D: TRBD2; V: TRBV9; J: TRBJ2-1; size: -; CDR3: CASSPYTSGLSYNEQFF; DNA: TGTGCCAGCAGTCCTTACACTAGCGGCCTATCCTACAATGAGCAGTTCTTC
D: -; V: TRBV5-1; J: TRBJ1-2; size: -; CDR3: CASMKAGEGYTF; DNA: TGCGCCAGCATGAAGGCCGGGGAAGGCTACACCTTC
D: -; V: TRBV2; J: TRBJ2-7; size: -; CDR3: CASSEGTGALYEQYF; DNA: TGTGCCAGCAGTGAAGGGACGGGTGCCCTCTACGAGCAGTACTTC
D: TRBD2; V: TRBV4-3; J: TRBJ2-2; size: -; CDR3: CASSQDSPRGGLTGELFF; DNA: TGCGCCAGCAGCCAAGATTCTCCGCGGGGGGGACTCACCGGGGAGCTGTTTTTT
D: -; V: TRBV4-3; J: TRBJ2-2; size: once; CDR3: CASSQVGMVHGELFF; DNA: TGCGCCAGCAGCCAAGTAGGAATGGTTCACGGGGAGCTGTTTTTT
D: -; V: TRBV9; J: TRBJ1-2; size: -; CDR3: CASSVVGDQGYGYTF; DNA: TGTGCCAGCAGCGTAGTCGGGGACCAGGGCTATGGCTACACCTTC
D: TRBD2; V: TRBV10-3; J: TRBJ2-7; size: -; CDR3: CAISSNSGFSYEQYF; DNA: TGTGCCATCAGTAGTAATAGCGGGTTTTCCTACGAGCAGTACTTC
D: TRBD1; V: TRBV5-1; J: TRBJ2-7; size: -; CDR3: CASSWGQGGYEQYF; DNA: TGCGCCAGCAGCTGGGGACAGGGTGGCTACGAGCAGTACTTC
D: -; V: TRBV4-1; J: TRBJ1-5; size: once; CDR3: CASSQVLGDSNQPQHF; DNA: TGCGCCAGCAGCCAAGTTTTAGGGGATAGCAATCAGCCCCAGCATTTT
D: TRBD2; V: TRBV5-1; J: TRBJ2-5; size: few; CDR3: CASSSRLAGDLYQETQYF; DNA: TGCGCCAGCAGCTCCAGACTAGCGGGGGACCTGTACCAAGAGACCCAGTACTTC
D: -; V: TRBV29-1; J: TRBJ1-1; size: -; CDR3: CSADGAESAEAFF; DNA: TGCAGCGCTGACGGGGCCGAATCGGCTGAAGCTTTCTTT
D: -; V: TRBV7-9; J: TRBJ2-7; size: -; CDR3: CASSLVRGAGYEQYF; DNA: TGTGCCAGCAGCTTAGTAAGGGGCGCGGGCTACGAGCAGTACTTC
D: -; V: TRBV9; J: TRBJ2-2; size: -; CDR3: CASSVLVGELFF; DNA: TGTGCCAGCAGCGTTCTAGTAGGGGAGCTGTTTTTT
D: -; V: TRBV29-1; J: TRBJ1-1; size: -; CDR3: CSVEGNTGLSTEAFF; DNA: TGCAGCGTTGAAGGCAATACAGGGTTGAGCACTGAAGCTTTCTTT
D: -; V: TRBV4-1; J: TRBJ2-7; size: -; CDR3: CASSQVGRRPYEQYF; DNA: TGCGCCAGCAGCCAAGTGGGCCGAAGACCCTACGAGCAGTACTTC
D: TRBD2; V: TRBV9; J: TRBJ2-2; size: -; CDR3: CASTIRDYENTGELFF; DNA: TGTGCCAGCACCATCAGGGACTACGAGAACACCGGGGAGCTGTTTTTT
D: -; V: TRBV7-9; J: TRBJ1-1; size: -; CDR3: CASSPQITEAFF; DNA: TGTGCCAGCAGCCCTCAGATCACTGAAGCTTTCTTT
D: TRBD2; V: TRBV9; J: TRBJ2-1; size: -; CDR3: CASSAFGAGGGNEQFF; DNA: TGTGCCAGCAGCGCGTTCGGGGCGGGAGGCGGCAATGAGCAGTTCTTC
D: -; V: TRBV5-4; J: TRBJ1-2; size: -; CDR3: CASSLDGTSNYGYTF; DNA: TGTGCCAGCAGCTTGGATGGAACCTCTAACTATGGCTACACCTTC
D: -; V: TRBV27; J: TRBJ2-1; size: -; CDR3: CASGVNEQFF; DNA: TGTGCCAGCGGGGTCAATGAGCAGTTCTTC
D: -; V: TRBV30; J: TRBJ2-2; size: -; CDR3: CAWSVGSGELFF; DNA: TGTGCCTGGAGTGTTGGGTCCGGGGAGCTGTTTTTT
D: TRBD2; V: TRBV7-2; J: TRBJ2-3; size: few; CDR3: CASDNLMTSGSTDTQYF; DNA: TGTGCCAGCGACAACCTAATGACTAGCGGTAGCACAGATACGCAGTATTTT
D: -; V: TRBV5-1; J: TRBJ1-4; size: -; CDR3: CASRDDIWEKLFF; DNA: TGCGCCAGCAGAGACGATATATGGGAAAAACTGTTCTTT
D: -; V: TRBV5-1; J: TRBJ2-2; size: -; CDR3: CASDEENTGELFF; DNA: TGCGCCAGCGACGAAGAAAACACCGGGGAGCTGTTTTTT
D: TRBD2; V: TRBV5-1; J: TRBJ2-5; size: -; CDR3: CASREALGGQETQYF; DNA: TGCGCCAGCAGGGAAGCGTTGGGGGGGCAAGAGACCCAGTACTTC
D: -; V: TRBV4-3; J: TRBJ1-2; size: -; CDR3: CASSPSRDTNYGYTF; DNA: TGCGCCAGCAGCCCGAGCCGGGACACAAACTATGGCTACACCTTC
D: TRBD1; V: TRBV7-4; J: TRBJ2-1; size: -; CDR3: CASTRTGTLYNEQFF; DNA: TGTGCCAGCACCAGGACAGGGACCCTCTACAATGAGCAGTTCTTC
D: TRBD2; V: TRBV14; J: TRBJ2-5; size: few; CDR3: CASSQDLERGNQETQYF; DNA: TGTGCCAGCAGCCAAGATTTGGAGCGGGGGAACCAAGAGACCCAGTACTTC
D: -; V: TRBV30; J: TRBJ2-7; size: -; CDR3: CAYRTQSDHYEQYF; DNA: TGTGCCTATCGGACTCAATCCGACCACTACGAGCAGTACTTC
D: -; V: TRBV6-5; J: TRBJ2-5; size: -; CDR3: CASSYSLQETQYF; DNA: TGTGCCAGCAGTTACAGTTTGCAAGAGACCCAGTACTTC
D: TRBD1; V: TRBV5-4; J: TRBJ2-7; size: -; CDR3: CASSPGQGAYEQYF; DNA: TGTGCCAGCAGCCCGGGACAGGGAGCCTACGAGCAGTACTTC
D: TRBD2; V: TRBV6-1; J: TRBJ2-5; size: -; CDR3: CASSEEAGGLETQYF; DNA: TGTGCCAGCAGTGAAGAAGCGGGGGGGCTGGAGACCCAGTACTTC
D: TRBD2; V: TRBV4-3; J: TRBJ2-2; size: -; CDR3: CASSQVPGVAGNTGELFF; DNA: TGCGCCAGCAGCCAAGTTCCGGGGGTAGCGGGGAACACCGGGGAGCTGTTTTTT
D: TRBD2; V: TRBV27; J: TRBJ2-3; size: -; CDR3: CASSLGLLPGLRFTDTQYF; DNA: TGTGCCAGCAGTTTGGGTTTACTCCCGGGACTACGCTTCACAGATACGCAGTATTTT
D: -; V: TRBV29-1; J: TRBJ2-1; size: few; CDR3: CSVNGEPDEQFF; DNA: TGCAGCGTTAACGGCGAACCCGATGAGCAGTTCTTC